These 17 T cell receptor beta chains originate from one sample sequenced in a study of response to subunit inactivated influenza vaccine. In TCRdb, the RT-PCR reads were re-called with MiXCR into one record per CDR3 protein. This table holds 750,000 to 850,000 distinct CDR3 sequences, around a sixth found once. Sequencing was performed on PBMCs from blood, taken about 5 days after vaccination. These receptors were obtained from a man in his fifties who received an inactivated influenza vaccine.

The rearrangement links TRBV5-1 to TRBJ1-2; tentative D call: TRBD1 (5 bases). From germline, CDR1 is SGHRS and CDR2 YFSETQ. The V end was cut by 2 bases, the J end by 0 bases, with 11 bases between. The CDR3 loop spans 15 amino acids. The CDR3 is CASSLALGANYGYTF. The DNA for the CDR3 is TGCGCCAGCAGCTTAGCATTGGGGGCTAACTATGGCTACACCTTC.

V and J are TRBV11-2 and TRBJ2-7; D might be TRBD2 (6 bases). The CDR3 runs 14 residues. Deletions cut 1 base from V and 3 bases from J, with 10 bases between. From germline, CDR1 is SGHAT and CDR2 FQNNGV. The CDR3 protein is CASSLAPGVYEQYF. The DNA for the CDR3 is TGTGCCAGCAGCTTAGCGCCGGGAGTCTACGAGCAGTACTTC.

This clonotype was counted at least ten times. At one end, the junction sequence differs from germline, possibly due to a read error. The V gene is TRBV20-1, the J gene TRBJ2-2; 9 bases map to TRBD1. CDR3 length: 14 amino acids. CDR1 and CDR2 (germline): DFQATT, SNEGSKA (reference sequence). The chain's CDR3 is CSARQGANTGELFF. Written as DNA, the CDR3 is TGCAGCGCTAGACAGGGGGCGAACACCGGGGAGCTGTTTTTT.

This clonotype was counted many times. This sequence joins TRBV5-6 and TRBJ2-1, with 7 nucleotides matching TRBD2. Germline-derived CDR1 and CDR2 are SGHDT and YYEEEE. Trimming took 1 base from V and 14 from J; bases not matched to a gene: 6. This CDR3 spans 12 amino acids. This CDR3 is CASSLRAREEFF. CDR3 nucleotide sequence: TGTGCCAGCAGCTTGCGAGCTCGGGAGGAGTTCTTC.

The V call is TRBV7-2, the J call TRBJ1-1; 9 bases are shared with TRBD1. CDR3 length: 14 amino acids. Germline V lookup: CDR1 SGHTA, CDR2 FQGNSA. V was pared by 5 bases and J by 7 bases, with 8 bases of the junction left unmatched. CDR3 residues: CASSPPGQGREAFF. CDR3 bases: TGTGCCAGCAGCCCCCCGGGACAGGGACGTGAAGCTTTCTTT.

A few counts support this clonotype. The CDR3: CASETGTSFTDTQYF. The CDR3, as DNA: TGTGCCAGCGAAACCGGGACTAGCTTCACAGATACGCAGTATTTT. V gene TRBV7-9 combines with J gene TRBJ2-3; 9 bases align to TRBD2. The V segment lost 8 bases and the J segment 2 bases; nucleotides outside the gene matches: 8. The CDR3 totals 15 residues. Germline CDR1 is SEHNR and CDR2 is FQNEAQ (reference sequence).

The chain uses TRBV10-3 and TRBJ2-4; 8 positions agree with TRBD2. The CDR3 is 15 amino acids. Germline V gene lookup returns CDR1 ENHRY and CDR2 SYGVKD. V trimming: 3 bases; J trimming: 6 bases; junction bases outside the gene matches: 7. CDR3 nucleotide sequence: TGTGCCATCAGTGATAGCGGGACGGTCGGAAACATTCAGTACTTC. This translates into CAISDSGTVGNIQYF.

The chain recombines TRBV20-1 with TRBJ2-1; TRBD2 agrees at 7 bases. The CDR3 sequence is 17 residues long. The V gene's germline CDR1 is DFQATT and CDR2 SNEGSKA (reference sequence). The DNA for the CDR3 is TGCTGCTCTAGAGATGAGTCTAGCGGAACCTCCTACAATGAGCAGTTCTTC. This translates into CCSRDESSGTSYNEQFF.

The chain combines TRBV4-1 with TRBJ1-1, with D unresolved. Germline V gene data show CDR1 as MGHRA and CDR2 as YSYEKL. The CDR3 is made up of 14 amino acids. Trimming removed 1 base from V and 1 base from J, with 7 bases in between. CDR3 loop: CASSQVAENTEAFF. CDR3 nucleotides: TGCGCCAGCAGCCAAGTGGCAGAGAACACTGAAGCTTTCTTT.

The table lists this clonotype with many counts. The gene calls are TRBV10-3 and TRBJ2-5; 9 nucleotides line up with TRBD1. Germline-derived CDR1 and CDR2 are ENHRY and SYGVKD. V lost 10 bases and J lost 0; bases outside the gene matches: 6. This CDR3 contains 14 residues. This CDR3 is CATWDREYQETQYF. CDR3 DNA: TGTGCCACCTGGGACAGGGAATACCAAGAGACCCAGTACTTC.

The rearrangement links TRBV5-6 to TRBJ1-2; D may be TRBD1 (5 bases). CDR3 length: 12 residues. CDR1 and CDR2 (germline): SGHDT, YYEEEE. V lost 2 bases and J lost 8, with 10 bases in between. The CDR3 reads CASSFFRAGYTF. The CDR3 DNA follows: TGTGCCAGCAGCTTCTTCAGGGCAGGCTACACCTTC.

This clonotype has just a few counts. The V gene is TRBV12-3 or TRBV12-4, the J gene TRBJ2-2, with D possibly TRBD2 on 5 matching bases. The V gene lost 6 bases and the J gene lost 1 base, with 18 bases spanning the gap. This CDR3 is built from 17 residues. This chain's CDR3 is CASRPAPGSLNTGELFF. The DNA of the CDR3 is TGTGCCAGCAGGCCCGCCCCGGGGTCCCTGAACACCGGGGAGCTGTTTTTT.

This clonotype came up a few times. The chain has TRBV12-3 or TRBV12-4 and TRBJ2-2, with D unresolved. This CDR3 contains 14 residues. V was cut by 8 bases and J by 0 bases, with 10 bases left in between. The CDR3 sequence: CASFTFSNTGELFF. The CDR3 DNA reads as TGTGCCAGCTTTACGTTTTCGAACACCGGGGAGCTGTTTTTT.

This clonotype was detected only a few times. The chain uses TRBV11-2 and TRBJ2-3, with 10 bases that match TRBD1. The CDR3 totals 18 residues. Germline assignment: CDR1 SGHAT and CDR2 FQNNGV. Germline trimming cut 5 bases from V and 2 bases from J; bases unmatched to any gene: 13. The DNA for the CDR3 is TGTGCCAGCAGCCCCCGGATTTTGGGACAGGGGAACACAGATACGCAGTATTTT. It encodes CASSPRILGQGNTDTQYF.

A note on this clonotype: Its ends do not fully match the called genes, so a read error is possible. This chain uses TRBV28 with TRBJ2-7; 9 nucleotides line up with TRBD2. The length of the CDR3 is 15 residues. The germline CDR1 and CDR2 sequences are MDHEN and SYDVKM. DNA for the CDR3: TGTGCCAGTAGTTTACCTCTAGCGGGAACCTACGAGCAGTACTTC. Translating gives CASSLPLAGTYEQYF.

In the case of this clonotype: The junction and the germline gene differ at one end; a read error may be behind it. The V call is TRBV6-6, the J call TRBJ1-3; weak D call: TRBD1 (5 bases). This CDR3 spans 13 amino acids. Germline assignment: CDR1 MNHNY and CDR2 SVGAGI (reference sequence). The CDR3 nucleotides read TGTGCCAGCAGAGAGGGGTCTGGAAACACCTTATATTTT. Translating gives CASREGSGNTLYF.

The chain is built from TRBV20-1 and TRBJ2-1, with D unresolved. Trimming left V 1 base short and J 8 bases short, with 18 bases between. This CDR3 has 15 amino acids. Germline V gives CDR1 DFQATT, CDR2 SNEGSKA (reference sequence). The DNA of the CDR3 is TGCAGTGCTAGAGGTTTAAGCGACGTTACAGATGAGCAGTTCTTC. This translates into CSARGLSDVTDEQFF.